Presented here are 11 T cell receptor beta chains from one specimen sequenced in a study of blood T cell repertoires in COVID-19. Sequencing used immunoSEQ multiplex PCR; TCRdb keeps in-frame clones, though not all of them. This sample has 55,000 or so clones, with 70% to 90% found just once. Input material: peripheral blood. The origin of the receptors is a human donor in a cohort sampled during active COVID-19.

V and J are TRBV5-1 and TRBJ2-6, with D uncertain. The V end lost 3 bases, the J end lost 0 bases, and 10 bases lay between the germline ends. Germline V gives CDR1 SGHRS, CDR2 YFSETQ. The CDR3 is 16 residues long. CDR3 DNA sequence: TGCGCCAGCAGCTATGCCCCTAGCTCTGGGGCCAACGTCCTGACTTTC. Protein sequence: CASSYAPSSGANVLTF. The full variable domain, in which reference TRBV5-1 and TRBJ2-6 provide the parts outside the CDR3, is KAGVTQTPRYLIKTRGQQVTLSCSPISGHRSVSWYQQTPGQGLQFLFEYFSETQRNKGNFPGRFSGRQFSNSRSEMNVSTLELGDSALYLCASSYAPSSGANVLTFGAGSRLTVL.

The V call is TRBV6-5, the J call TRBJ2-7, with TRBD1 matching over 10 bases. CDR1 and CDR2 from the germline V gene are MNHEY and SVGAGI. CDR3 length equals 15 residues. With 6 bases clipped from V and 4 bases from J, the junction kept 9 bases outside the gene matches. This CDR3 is CASRGAPGQGYEQYF. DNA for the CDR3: TGTGCCAGCAGGGGAGCCCCGGGACAGGGGTACGAGCAGTACTTC.

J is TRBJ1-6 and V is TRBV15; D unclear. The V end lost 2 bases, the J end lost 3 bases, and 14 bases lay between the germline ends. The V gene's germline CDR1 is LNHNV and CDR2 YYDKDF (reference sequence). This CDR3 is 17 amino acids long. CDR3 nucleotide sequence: TGTGCCACCAGCAGACCGGACCGAGGGATCTATAATTCACCCCTCCACTTT. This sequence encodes CATSRPDRGIYNSPLHF.

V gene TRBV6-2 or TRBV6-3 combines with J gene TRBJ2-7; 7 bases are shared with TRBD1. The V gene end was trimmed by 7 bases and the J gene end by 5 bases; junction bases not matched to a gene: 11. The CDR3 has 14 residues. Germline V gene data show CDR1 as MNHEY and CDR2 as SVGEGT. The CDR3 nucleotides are TGTGCCAGCACCCCTAGGGGACAGATCAACGAGCAGTACTTC. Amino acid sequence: CASTPRGQINEQYF.

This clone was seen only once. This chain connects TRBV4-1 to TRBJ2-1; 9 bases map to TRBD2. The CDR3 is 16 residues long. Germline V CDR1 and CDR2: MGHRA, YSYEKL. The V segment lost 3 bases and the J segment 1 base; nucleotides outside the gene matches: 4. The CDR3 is CASSQQGLASYNEQFF. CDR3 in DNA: TGCGCCAGCAGCCAGCAGGGACTAGCTTCCTACAATGAGCAGTTCTTC.

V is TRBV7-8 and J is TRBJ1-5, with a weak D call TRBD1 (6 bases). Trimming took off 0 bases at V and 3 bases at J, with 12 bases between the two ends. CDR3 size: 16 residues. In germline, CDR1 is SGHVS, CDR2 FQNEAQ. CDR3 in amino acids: CASSLAGGANNQPQHF. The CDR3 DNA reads TGTGCCAGCAGCTTAGCGGGGGGGGCCAACAATCAGCCCCAGCATTTT.

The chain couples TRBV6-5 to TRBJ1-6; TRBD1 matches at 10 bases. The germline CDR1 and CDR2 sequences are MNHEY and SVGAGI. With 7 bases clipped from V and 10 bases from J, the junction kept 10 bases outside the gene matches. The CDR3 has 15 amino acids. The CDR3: CASIKDRGTQSPLHF. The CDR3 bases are TGTGCCAGCATCAAGGACAGGGGGACTCAGTCACCCCTCCACTTT.

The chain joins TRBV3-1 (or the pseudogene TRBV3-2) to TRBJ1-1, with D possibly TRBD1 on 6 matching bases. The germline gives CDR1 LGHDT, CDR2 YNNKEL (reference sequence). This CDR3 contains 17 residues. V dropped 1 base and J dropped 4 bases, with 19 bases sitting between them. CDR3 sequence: CASSQVALIQGSTEAFF. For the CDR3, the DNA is TGTGCCAGCAGCCAAGTCGCGCTGATTCAGGGGTCCACTGAAGCTTTCTTT.

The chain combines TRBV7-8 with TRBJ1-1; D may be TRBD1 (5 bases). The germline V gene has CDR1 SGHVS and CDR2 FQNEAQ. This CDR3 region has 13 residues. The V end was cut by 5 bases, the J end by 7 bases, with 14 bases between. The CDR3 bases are TGTGCCAGCAGCCTCGGGCACAGGTATGAAGCTTTCTTT. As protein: CASSLGHRYEAFF.

Here the CDR3 reads CASIPGGANSPLHF. The CDR3 DNA is TGTGCCAGCATTCCAGGGGGAGCTAATTCACCCCTCCACTTT. The rearrangement uses TRBV28 and TRBJ1-6; 7 nucleotides align to TRBD1. From germline, CDR1 is MDHEN and CDR2 SYDVKM. The V segment lost 7 bases and the J segment 6 bases; nucleotides outside the gene matches: 6. This CDR3 is built from 14 residues. The variable domain in full, completed from reference TRBV28 and TRBJ1-6, reads DVKVTQSSRYLVKRTGEKVFLECVQDMDHENMFWYRQDPGLGLRLIYFSYDVKMKEKGDIPEGYSVSREKKERFSLILESASTNQTSMYLCASIPGGANSPLHFGNGTRLTVT.

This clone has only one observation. The CDR3 bases are TGTGCCAGCAGCTTAGCCTCAGGGGTAGAGACCCAGTACTTC. It is translated as CASSLASGVETQYF. J is TRBJ2-5 and V is TRBV7-9; perhaps TRBD1 as D (6 bases). Germline V gene data show CDR1 as SEHNR and CDR2 as FQNEAQ (reference sequence). V was shortened by 0 bases and J by 4 bases, with 9 bases between the two germline ends. The CDR3 consists of 14 residues.